The T cell receptor (beta chain) under discussion was sequenced for a study of blood T cell repertoires in COVID-19. The germline V gene has CDR1 GTSNPN and CDR2 SVGIG (reference sequence). V gave up 1 base and J gave up 0 bases, with 12 bases separating them. The CDR3 sequence is 15 residues long. Among Cohort 3 donors, those recovered had two negative PCRs, clearance, or symptom resolution. How the authors handled the data: By means of reference gene primer amplification, nucleated cell counts were estimated. Method: immunoSEQ multiplex PCR; TCRdb's copy keeps in-frame clones and lacks some. Clonal size and the V and J genes are those of that table, whereas D and trimming came from the DNA. Here the sample spans 150,000 to 250,000 clones, about 80% being singletons.

The gene calls are TRBV30 and TRBJ1-1; a possible D gene is TRBD1 (5 bases). The source material was PBMCs or T cells enriched from blood (not recorded which). This TCR came from a man aged 35-49 years who had recovered from COVID-19. The CDR3 DNA reads as TGTGCCTGGAGTGACAGGCGACACCTGAACACTGAAGCTTTCTTT. Translation gives CAWSDRRHLNTEAFF.